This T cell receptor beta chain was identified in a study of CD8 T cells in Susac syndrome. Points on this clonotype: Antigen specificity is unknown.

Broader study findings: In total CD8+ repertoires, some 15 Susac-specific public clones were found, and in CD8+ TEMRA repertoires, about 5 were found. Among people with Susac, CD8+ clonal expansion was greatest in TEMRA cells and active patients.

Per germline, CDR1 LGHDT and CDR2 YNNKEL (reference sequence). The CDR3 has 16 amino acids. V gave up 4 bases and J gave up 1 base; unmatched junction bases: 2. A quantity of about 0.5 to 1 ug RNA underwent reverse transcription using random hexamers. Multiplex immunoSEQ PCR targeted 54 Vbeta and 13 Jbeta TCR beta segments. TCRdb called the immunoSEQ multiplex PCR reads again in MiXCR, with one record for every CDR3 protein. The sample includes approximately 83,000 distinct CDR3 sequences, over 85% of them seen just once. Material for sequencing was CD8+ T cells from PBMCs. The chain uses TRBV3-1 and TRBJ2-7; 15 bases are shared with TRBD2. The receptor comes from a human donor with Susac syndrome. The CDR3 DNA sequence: TGTGCCAGCAGCCCGGGACTAGCGGGAGGATCCTACGAGCAGTACTTC. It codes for CASSPGLAGGSYEQYF.